These 20 T cell receptor beta chains originate from one sample sequenced in a study of beta chain features in type 1 diabetes. Study-wide results and caveats: Shorter TCRB CDR3s, moderately but significantly so, marked every one of the four CD4+ subsets in Type 1 diabetes patients.

No antigen has been identified for these receptors. Reverse transcription of all isolated RNA meant that expressed TCRB transcripts were sequenced. Libraries were prepared by immunoSEQ multiplex PCR; TCRdb keeps only in-frame clonotypes and omits some of them. The sample lists 250,000 or so clones, around 13% occurring once. Sequences were obtained from naive CD4+ T cells from blood. The receptors derive from a man aged 25-45 years with type 1 diabetes.

This clone was detected only a few times. J is TRBJ2-7 and V is TRBV11-2, with unresolved D. This CDR3 comprises 13 residues. In germline, CDR1 is SGHAT, CDR2 FQNNGV. V shed 5 bases and J shed 6 bases, with 14 bases lying between them. The CDR3 DNA is TGTGCCAGCAGCCCATCTTTTTCCAGCGAGCAGTACTTC. Its translation is CASSPSFSSEQYF. The full variable domain, its missing parts supplied by reference TRBV11-2 and TRBJ2-7, is EAGVAQSPRYKIIEKRQSVAFWCNPISGHATLYWYQQILGQGPKLLIQFQNNGVVDDSQLPKDRFSAERLKGVDSTLKIQPAKLEDSAVYLCASSPSFSSEQYFGPGTRLTVT.

This clone was detected only a few times. The chain links TRBV6-5 to TRBJ2-7; 9 bases agree with TRBD1. J was trimmed by 5 bases and V by 5 bases; bases with no gene match: 10. From germline, CDR1 is MNHEY and CDR2 SVGAGI. The CDR3 runs to 15 residues. The CDR3 nucleotides read TGTGCCAGCAGTCGAGCCGGGACAGGGAGACACGAGCAGTACTTC. Its translation: CASSRAGTGRHEQYF.

This rearrangement joins TRBV18 to TRBJ2-1, with TRBD2 matching 8 bases. The germline V gene encodes CDR1 KGHSH and CDR2 LQKENI. This CDR3 contains 15 residues. V lost 0 bases, J lost 7 bases, and 5 bases stayed unmatched. In nucleotides, the CDR3 is TGTGCCAGCTCACCACCGGGACTAGACGGTAATGAGCAGTTCTTC. It encodes CASSPPGLDGNEQFF.

The chain couples TRBV9 to TRBJ2-5; 7 bases are shared with TRBD1. This CDR3 spans 14 amino acids. V lost 2 bases to trimming and J lost 5 bases; unmatched junction nucleotides: 6. Germline lookup yields CDR1 SGDLS and CDR2 YYNGEE. CDR3 sequence (DNA): TGTGCCAGCAGCGTGAGAGGGGGCGGGGAGACCCAGTACTTC. It codes for CASSVRGGGETQYF.

This clone has a handful of counts. The rearrangement links TRBV2 to TRBJ2-7, with D hard to call. V dropped 6 bases and J dropped 2 bases, with 11 bases sitting between them. CDR3 length equals 13 residues. In germline, CDR1 is SNHLY, CDR2 FYNNEI. The CDR3 bases are TGTGCCAGCAGCCGTTCAGTGACCTACGAGCAGTACTTC. This codes for CASSRSVTYEQYF.

The chain has TRBV7-2 and TRBJ1-1; 7 bases match TRBD1. Germline V lookup: CDR1 SGHTA, CDR2 FQGNSA. J lost 8 bases, V lost 2 bases, and 2 bases had no gene match. This CDR3 has 12 residues. CDR3 sequence reads: CASSLRGREAFF. CDR3 in DNA: TGTGCCAGCAGCTTAAGGGGGCGGGAAGCTTTCTTT.

This clone was seen a handful of times. The CDR3 loop reads CASSLIPLTGQGGYQETQYF. The CDR3 coding sequence is TGCGCCAGCAGCTTGATCCCCTTAACCGGACAGGGAGGGTACCAAGAGACCCAGTACTTC. V and J are TRBV5-1 and TRBJ2-5; D might be TRBD1 (8 bases). The CDR3 length is 20 residues. CDR1 is SGHRS and CDR2 is YFSETQ in the germline V gene. Trimming took 1 base from V and 0 from J, leaving 25 bases between them.

In this sample, this clone turned up a few times. This chain links TRBV7-2 with TRBJ1-1; the D gene is possibly TRBD1 (6 bases). V lost 7 bases to trimming and J lost 3 bases, with 18 bases between them. The V gene's germline CDR1 is SGHTA and CDR2 FQGNSA. This CDR3 spans 15 amino acids. The CDR3 spells CASTLGQTWDTEAFF. As DNA, the CDR3 is TGTGCCAGCACCCTCGGACAGACGTGGGACACTGAAGCTTTCTTT.

Here the CDR3 reads CASSDTGYTQYF. In DNA form, the CDR3 reads TGTGCCAGCAGCGATACGGGTTATACGCAGTATTTT. V gene TRBV7-9 combines with J gene TRBJ2-3; D is undetermined. This CDR3 is built from 12 residues. Germline CDR1 SEHNR, CDR2 FQNEAQ (reference sequence). Trimming took off 5 bases at V and 7 bases at J, with 10 bases between the two ends.

The rearrangement uses TRBV9 and TRBJ2-5, with 10 positions matching TRBD2. Germline loops: CDR1 SGDLS, CDR2 YYNGEE. The CDR3 extends over 17 amino acids. Unmatched junction bases numbered 14, after V lost 4 bases and J lost 5 bases. CDR3 residues: CASSWPSGRAYKETQYF. The CDR3, as DNA: TGTGCCAGCAGCTGGCCAAGCGGGAGGGCCTACAAGGAGACCCAGTACTTC.

The V call is TRBV27, the J call TRBJ2-5; 7 positions match TRBD1. Germline V gene sequence: CDR1 MNHEY, CDR2 SMNVEV (reference sequence). V lost 0 bases and J lost 7; bases outside the gene matches: 5. CDR3 length: 14 residues. The CDR3 loop is CASSLSTGDGTQYF. The CDR3, as DNA: TGTGCCAGCAGTTTATCTACAGGGGACGGGACCCAGTACTTC.

This clone came up once. The genes are TRBV19 and TRBJ2-3; TRBD2 aligns across 9 bases. The V segment lost 5 bases and the J segment 3 bases; nucleotides outside the gene matches: 6. The germline V gene has CDR1 LNHDA and CDR2 SQIVND (reference sequence). This CDR3 has 15 amino acids. CDR3: CASSPSSGETDTQYF. CDR3 DNA sequence: TGTGCCAGTAGTCCCTCTAGCGGGGAGACAGATACGCAGTATTTT.

The V gene is TRBV10-3, the J gene TRBJ1-5; 8 positions match TRBD1. CDR3 length equals 14 residues. The V gene end was trimmed by 6 bases and the J gene end by 1 base; junction bases not matched to a gene: 2. In germline, CDR1 is ENHRY, CDR2 SYGVKD. DNA for the CDR3: TGTGCCATCAGGGGACAGGAGAGCAATCAGCCCCAGCATTTT. This gives the protein CAIRGQESNQPQHF.

The rearrangement uses TRBV2 and TRBJ2-5, with D possibly being TRBD1 (5 bases). This CDR3 contains 12 residues. The V end was cut by 6 bases, the J end by 4 bases, with 9 bases between. Germline-derived CDR1 and CDR2 are SNHLY and FYNNEI. The CDR3 protein is CASRLRGETQYF. The DNA for the CDR3 is TGTGCCAGCAGACTTAGGGGAGAGACCCAGTACTTC.

The chain uses TRBV23-1 and TRBJ1-5; D is unclear. TRBV23-1 is annotated as an ORF whose role is uncertain. The V end was cut by 0 bases, the J end by 0 bases, with 6 bases between. The length of the CDR3 is 15 residues. The CDR3 protein is CASSQSHGSNQPQHF. In DNA form, the CDR3 reads TGCGCCAGCAGTCAATCGCACGGTAGCAATCAGCCCCAGCATTTT.

This clone came up a few times. The V gene is TRBV27, the J gene TRBJ2-7; TRBD1 matches 7 bases. J was trimmed by 5 bases and V by 5 bases; bases with no gene match: 12. The germline V gene has CDR1 MNHEY and CDR2 SMNVEV (reference sequence). The CDR3 length is 15 residues. CDR3 bases: TGTGCCAGCAGTCCATCGACAGGGAGTGTCCACGAGCAGTACTTC. Its protein product is CASSPSTGSVHEQYF.

This clone has just a few counts. The rearrangement uses TRBV7-2 and TRBJ1-1; D perhaps matches TRBD1 (5 bases). The V end lost 6 bases, the J end lost 1 base, and 9 bases lay between the germline ends. The germline gives CDR1 SGHTA, CDR2 FQGNSA. The CDR3 is made up of 13 amino acids. CDR3 amino acids: CASSWTRNTEAFF. Written as DNA, the CDR3 is TGTGCCAGCAGTTGGACAAGGAACACTGAAGCTTTCTTT.

The chain is built from TRBV4-2 and TRBJ2-2, with D maybe TRBD1 (7 bases). CDR3 size: 17 residues. V lost 4 bases and J lost 4, with 19 bases in between. The germline V gene encodes CDR1 LGHNA and CDR2 YNFKEQ. The CDR3 DNA reads TGTGCCAGCAGCCCGCAGGGGGGCGGGATGGGCACCGGGGAGCTGTTTTTT. This encodes CASSPQGGGMGTGELFF.

V usage is TRBV6-4 and J usage is TRBJ1-6; the match to TRBD1 covers 8 bases. This CDR3 has 15 residues. Germline values: CDR1 MRHNA, CDR2 SNTAGT. V lost 6 bases to trimming and J lost 10 bases; unmatched junction nucleotides: 11. The CDR3 region has the DNA TGTGCCAGCAGCAGGACAGGGCTTATCACGTCACCCCTCCACTTT. It codes for CASSRTGLITSPLHF.

The genes are TRBV30 and TRBJ2-1; D is possibly TRBD2 (5 bases). This CDR3 comprises 14 residues. The germline V and J ends were trimmed by 3 bases and 10 bases, with 19 bases remaining between them. Germline V gives CDR1 GTSNPN, CDR2 SVGIG (reference sequence). The CDR3 coding sequence is TGTGCCTGGAGCGCCTATAATGAGGAGCGGGAGCAGTTCTTC. It is translated as CAWSAYNEEREQFF.